This entry concerns a single TCR beta chain. In this sample, this clonotype turned up many times. There is no known antigen for this receptor. Base qualities are missing; no much larger clone stands one base away. The data stem from a study of identical twins listed by TCRdb under 2016. With regard to the full study: The study deep-sequenced TCR alpha and beta repertoires from monozygotic twins, unrelated adults of various ages and cord blood to test whether fetal clonotypes persist. To rule out contamination, replicate twin experiments were performed at different times with different library preparation protocols. Broader findings and caveats from the paper: Excess twin sharing in beta out-of-frame sequences was weaker because fewer shared sequences lowered the signal-to-noise ratio. Compared with coincidental sharing between unrelated individuals, out-of-frame TCR alpha sequences shared between twins showed an excess of sequences with low generation probability. Abundant cord blood beta clonotypes carried fewer insertions; young adult naive repertoires showed a weaker similar trend, while memory repertoires showed none. Because the same donors could not be followed over many years, the conclusions relied on cross-sectional statistical analysis. Invariant T cells such as MAIT and iNKT could partly confound zero-insertion analyses, although diverse VJ usage argued against such confounding for most clonotypes. In monozygotic twins, recombination models systematically underestimated out-of-frame TCR alpha sharing, but the models matched the sharing seen between unrelated individuals.

Only healthy Caucasian donors were included. Three pairs of female monozygotic twins, all aged roughly 18 to 30 years, made up the twin cohort. Peripheral blood mononuclear cells were the source from which RNA for the TCR libraries was isolated. The CDR3 starts with the cysteine, ends with the phenylalanine, and has 14 residues. Only the CDR3 region is kept as DNA, spanning 42 bases read in frame from base 1. V and J are trimmed by 5 bases and 9 bases, and the gene matches miss 5 bases of the junction. From a lookup of the germline V gene (reference sequence), CDR1 and CDR2 are SEHNR and FQNEAQ. The method was 5' RACE. Sequencer: Illumina HiSeq 2000. A universal primer binding site was introduced by template switching, and a unique molecular identifier was present in the final cDNA, enabling accurate counting of TCR cDNA molecules. Specific primers in the conserved constant-segment region were used to synthesize first-strand cDNA for TCR alpha and beta chains. Each cDNA library was double barcoded, with a SMART-Mk sample barcode plus Illumina barcodes, to control for contamination. TruSeq adapter sequences along with Illumina sample barcodes were introduced in two successive PCR steps. The TCR alpha and beta cDNA libraries were sequenced on the Illumina HiSeq platform using custom primers. Regarding the original processing steps: Unique molecular identifiers were extracted from raw reads with MiGEC, and CDR3 positions were determined with MiXCR. For each individual, recombination models were inferred using an EM algorithm with the repgenHMM and IGoR tools. The tcR package in R was used for shared clonotype analysis, with sharing normalized by the product of cloneset sizes. Out-of-frame nonproductive sequences were analyzed to study raw recombination free of thymic and clonal selection effects. Starting from the raw public reads, TCRdb applied fastp trimming at Q25, assembled clones with MiXCR and retained in-frame beta chains. Each entry is one CDR3 protein sequence, shown with its most common DNA and genes. TCRdb's processing, not the authors', yielded these V and J calls. In all, the sample holds over 550,000 distinct CDR3 sequences, and under 8.5% of those were seen once. Of the sample, less than 2% falls within the top ten clones.

These same data were also listed under a study on yellow fever vaccine responses in identical twins. The second study's authors report: According to the authors, the vaccine-induced T cell response in identical twins seemed to be partly convergent and partly specific to each individual. In the study, vaccine-responding T cell clones were precisely tracked in identical twins.

The sequence is built from TRBV7-9 and TRBJ2-1; 12 bases in the middle match TRBD2. Specimen: PBMCs. The receptor was isolated from a woman aged 18-35 years in good health. The CDR3 protein is CASSPTSGSLEQFF. Here is the DNA: TGTGCCAGCAGCCCGACTAGCGGGAGCCTTGAGCAGTTCTTC. Where the CDR3 stops, the reference TRBV7-9 and TRBJ2-1 genes take over; the full variable domain is DTGVSQNPRHKITKRGQNVTFRCDPISEHNRLYWYRQTLGQGPEFLTYFQNEAQLEKSRLLSDRFSAERPKGSFSTLEIQRTEQGDSAMYLCASSPTSGSLEQFFGPGTRLTVL.